The 27 T cell receptor beta chains below were found in one sample sequenced in a study of cytomegalovirus exposure and HLA in healthy donors. The study ran its PCR with 60 Vbeta and 13 Jbeta primers. Clones were read by immunoSEQ multiplex PCR, and TCRdb kept only the in-frame ones, dropping some. The profile shows 85,000 to 130,000 clones, over 75% of them singletons. Sequences were obtained from PBMCs. Source of these receptors: a man aged 60-69 years in good health and CMV-seropositive.

In its sample, this clone was seen a few times. The chain joins TRBV28 to TRBJ1-2, with D possibly being TRBD1 (5 bases). The V gene lost 2 bases and the J gene lost 4 bases, with 11 bases spanning the gap. This CDR3 contains 14 residues. CDR1 is MDHEN, CDR2 SYDVKM, per germline. CDR3 sequence: CASSLGGTSYGYTF. The CDR3 DNA reads as TGTGCCAGCAGTTTAGGAGGGACCTCCTATGGCTACACCTTC.

This chain connects TRBV7-3 to TRBJ2-5; D call uncertain. The germline V gene has CDR1 SGHTA and CDR2 FQGTGA. The CDR3 is made up of 16 amino acids. V shed 3 bases and J shed 1 base, with 15 bases lying between them. In DNA, the CDR3 is TGTGCCAGCAGCTTGGGCCTTACCCCCCTCCAAGAGACCCAGTACTTC. It yields the protein CASSLGLTPLQETQYF.

The V gene is TRBV9, the J gene TRBJ1-1; 12 bases fit TRBD1. After removal of 4 bases from V and 6 bases from J, the junction contained 7 bases not matched to a gene. Germline lookup yields CDR1 SGDLS and CDR2 YYNGEE. CDR3 length: 15 amino acids. The CDR3 nucleotides are TGTGCCAGCAGCTTAGGGACAGGGGGCAACTCTGAAGCTTTCTTT. This translates into CASSLGTGGNSEAFF.

The table lists this clone with a count of one. V usage is TRBV18 and J usage is TRBJ2-7; 9 positions match TRBD1. This CDR3 spans 14 amino acids. V shed 6 bases, J shed 1 base, and the junction held 4 bases outside the gene matches. Germline lookup yields CDR1 KGHSH and CDR2 LQKENI. The CDR3 is CASSTGGSSYEQYF. The DNA for the CDR3 is TGTGCCAGCTCGACAGGGGGTTCGTCCTACGAGCAGTACTTC.

The chain combines TRBV28 with TRBJ1-2; D gene uncertain. Germline V gene data show CDR1 as MDHEN and CDR2 as SYDVKM. The CDR3 has 13 residues. V lost 1 base to trimming and J lost 7 bases, with 10 bases between them. The DNA for the CDR3 is TGTGCCAGCAGTTTATTACGGGGTCTTGGCTACACCTTC. Translated, it gives CASSLLRGLGYTF.

The chain couples TRBV2 to TRBJ2-7; D not certain. Trimming took off 5 bases at V and 3 bases at J, with 8 bases between the two ends. This CDR3 region has 12 residues. Germline CDR1 SNHLY, CDR2 FYNNEI. CDR3 sequence (DNA): TGTGCCAGCAGTCCGACTGACTACGAGCAGTACTTC. It codes for CASSPTDYEQYF.

The chain recombines TRBV5-1 with TRBJ2-2; possibly TRBD1 for D (5 bases). This CDR3 has 14 residues. The V end was cut by 7 bases, the J end by 0 bases, with 10 bases between. The germline gives CDR1 SGHRS, CDR2 YFSETQ. The chain's CDR3 is CASRDSTNTGELFF. CDR3 nucleotides: TGCGCCAGCCGAGACAGTACGAACACCGGGGAGCTGTTTTTT.

The CDR3 loop is CASSLDGQVTLNTEAFF. CDR3 DNA: TGCGCCAGCAGCTTGGATGGACAGGTCACGCTGAACACTGAAGCTTTCTTT. V usage is TRBV5-1 and J usage is TRBJ1-1, with TRBD1 matching over 7 bases. The trim removed 0 bases at V and 0 bases at J, leaving 8 bases unmatched. In germline, CDR1 is SGHRS, CDR2 YFSETQ. CDR3 length equals 17 residues.

The sample holds a few counts of this clone. The rearrangement uses TRBV9 and TRBJ2-1; 11 bases agree with TRBD2. Trimming cost V 4 bases and J 6 bases; bases outside gene matches: 6. CDR1 and CDR2 (germline): SGDLS, YYNGEE. CDR3 size: 15 residues. The CDR3 DNA follows: TGTGCCAGCAGCACCCTAGCGGGGGGCGTCAATGAGCAGTTCTTC. Protein product: CASSTLAGGVNEQFF.

This clone was observed a few times. The J gene is TRBJ2-7, the V gene TRBV6-5, with D uncertain. The CDR3 totals 10 residues. Trimming took 8 bases from V and 4 from J, leaving 6 bases between them. The germline CDR1 and CDR2 sequences are MNHEY and SVGAGI. Here the CDR3 reads CASQYYEQYF. The CDR3 DNA reads TGTGCCAGCCAGTATTACGAGCAGTACTTC.

V is TRBV19 and J is TRBJ1-5; 8 positions agree with TRBD1. The germline V gene has CDR1 LNHDA and CDR2 SQIVND (reference sequence). Trimming took 3 bases from V and 6 from J; bases not matched to a gene: 7. The CDR3 totals 15 residues. The CDR3 protein is CASSIAGGAGQPQHF. Here the CDR3 DNA reads TGTGCCAGTAGTATTGCAGGGGGCGCCGGTCAGCCCCAGCATTTT.

The rearrangement uses TRBV5-4 and TRBJ2-4; no definite D call. Trimming pared 3 bases from V and 4 bases from J, leaving 2 bases between. The CDR3 contains 11 residues. CDR1 SGHNT and CDR2 YYREEE come from the germline V gene (reference sequence). The CDR3 sequence: CASSSKNIQYF. The CDR3 DNA reads as TGTGCCAGCAGCTCTAAAAACATTCAGTACTTC.

Points on this clone: Its ends do not fully match the called genes, so a read error is possible. The rearrangement uses TRBV28 and TRBJ1-4; no firm D call. Germline CDR1 MDHEN, CDR2 SYDVKM. The CDR3 spans 13 residues. The CDR3, as DNA: TGTGCCAGCAGTCGGGAAGAGAATGGAAAACTGTTTTTT. This codes for CASSREENGKLFF.

This rearrangement joins TRBV6-5 to TRBJ2-2; 8 bases map to TRBD2. The V gene's germline CDR1 is MNHEY and CDR2 SVGAGI. With V trimmed by 7 bases and J by 1 base, 5 bases remained unmatched. This CDR3 has 15 residues. Here the CDR3 DNA reads TGTGCCAGCACCCCGGGAGGGGAGAACACCGGGGAGCTGTTTTTT. It codes for CASTPGGENTGELFF.

The genes are TRBV11-3 and TRBJ2-5; 9 bases agree with TRBD2. After removal of 3 bases from V and 5 bases from J, the junction contained 10 bases not matched to a gene. Germline CDR1 and CDR2: SGHNT and YENEEA. CDR3 length equals 16 residues. The CDR3 is CASSLIGLAGRETQYF. The CDR3 DNA reads as TGTGCCAGCAGCTTGATTGGGCTAGCGGGGAGGGAGACCCAGTACTTC.

The rearrangement joins TRBV6-6 to TRBJ1-5; TRBD1 is a possible D gene (6 bases). This CDR3 has 15 residues. Germline V gene lookup returns CDR1 MNHNY and CDR2 SVGAGI (reference sequence). V was shortened by 7 bases and J by 7 bases, with 20 bases between the two germline ends. CDR3: CASTTSGGLGQPQHF. CDR3 bases: TGTGCCAGCACTACATCCGGGGGGCTGGGGCAGCCCCAGCATTTT.

V and J are TRBV23-1 and TRBJ1-2; D is uncertain. TRBV23-1 is identified as an open reading frame with a role that is uncertain. Trimming pared 1 base from V and 2 bases from J, leaving 23 bases between. The CDR3 runs 19 residues. CDR3 sequence (DNA): TGCGCCAGCAGTCAATACTCCGTCTCGGGTTCTAGCATCAACTATGGCTACACCTTC. The encoded protein is CASSQYSVSGSSINYGYTF.

The chain recombines TRBV5-4 with TRBJ2-3; 10 positions agree with TRBD2. Germline trimming cut 2 bases from V and 6 bases from J; bases unmatched to any gene: 3. There are 14 residues in the CDR3. The germline CDR1 and CDR2 sequences are SGHNT and YYREEE (reference sequence). As DNA, the CDR3 is TGTGCCAGCAGCTTAGCGGGGGGGCCTGATACGCAGTATTTT. Protein: CASSLAGGPDTQYF.

The rearrangement links TRBV7-9 to TRBJ1-4, with 10 nucleotides matching TRBD1. The CDR3 contains 17 residues. CDR1 is SEHNR and CDR2 is FQNEAQ in the germline V gene (reference sequence). V shed 6 bases and J 2 bases; nucleotides not matched to a gene: 9. CDR3 bases: TGTGCCAGCAGTCCCACCGGGACAGGGGCCACTAATGAAAAACTGTTTTTT. Translation: CASSPTGTGATNEKLFF.

V is TRBV27 and J is TRBJ2-5, with D possibly being TRBD1 (6 bases). V was trimmed by 5 bases and J by 5 bases, leaving 12 bases between them. The germline CDR1 and CDR2 sequences are MNHEY and SMNVEV (reference sequence). The CDR3 consists of 13 residues. CDR3 loop: CASSRWGQETQYF. DNA for the CDR3: TGTGCCAGCAGTCGGTGGGGGCAGGAGACCCAGTACTTC.

The chain employs TRBV30 and TRBJ1-6; D may be TRBD1 (5 bases). The germline V gene has CDR1 GTSNPN and CDR2 SVGIG (reference sequence). The V end lost 5 bases, the J end lost 8 bases, and 10 bases lay between the germline ends. The CDR3 extends over 12 amino acids. This chain's CDR3 is CAWGGVDSPLHF. Written as DNA, the CDR3 is TGTGCCTGGGGGGGGGTTGATTCACCCCTCCACTTT.

Only a few counts were recorded for this clone. The gene calls are TRBV6-6 and TRBJ2-5, with D perhaps TRBD2 (5 bases). There are 12 residues in the CDR3. The germline V gene encodes CDR1 MNHNY and CDR2 SVGAGI (reference sequence). V was trimmed by 7 bases and J by 5 bases, leaving 11 bases between them. This chain's CDR3 is CASTFGGETQYF. In DNA, the CDR3 is TGTGCCAGCACTTTCGGCGGGGAGACCCAGTACTTC.

This clone has a single count. The rearrangement links TRBV5-4 to TRBJ1-2; the match to TRBD1 covers 8 bases. J gave up 3 bases and V 4 bases, and 2 bases lay outside the gene matches. This CDR3 has 13 residues. Germline V lookup: CDR1 SGHNT, CDR2 YYREEE (reference sequence). This CDR3 is CASSPQGDYGYTF. The CDR3 DNA reads TGTGCCAGCAGCCCACAGGGGGACTATGGCTACACCTTC.

The chain combines TRBV7-9 with TRBJ2-1, with 7 bases that match TRBD1. Trimming took 5 bases from V and 5 from J; bases not matched to a gene: 9. Germline values: CDR1 SEHNR, CDR2 FQNEAQ (reference sequence). The CDR3 spans 15 residues. CDR3 protein: CASSPGWDRDNEQFF. CDR3 DNA: TGTGCCAGCAGCCCAGGATGGGACAGAGACAATGAGCAGTTCTTC.

The chain combines TRBV27 with TRBJ2-3; D is possibly TRBD2 (7 bases). This CDR3 is 14 amino acids long. Germline values: CDR1 MNHEY, CDR2 SMNVEV (reference sequence). The germline V and J ends were trimmed by 5 bases and 8 bases, with 17 bases remaining between them. As DNA, the CDR3 is TGTGCCAGCAGTCCTCTGGGGGGGCGGGGTACGCAGTATTTT. Residues: CASSPLGGRGTQYF.

The gene calls are TRBV7-6 and TRBJ2-5, with TRBD1 as a possible D gene (5 bases). The DNA matches TRBJ2-7 better at its end, which makes the J call doubtful. CDR1 and CDR2 (germline): SGHVS, FNYEAQ. This CDR3 spans 12 amino acids. The DNA of the CDR3 is TGTGCCAGCAGCGCTTGGGGCAACGAGCAGTACTTC. Its protein product is CASSAWGNEQYF.

The chain links TRBV4-1 to TRBJ1-1; D may be TRBD1 (5 bases). The germline CDR1 and CDR2 sequences are MGHRA and YSYEKL. Trimming pared 0 bases from V and 5 bases from J, leaving 16 bases between. The CDR3 has 16 amino acids. CDR3 sequence (DNA): TGCGCCAGCAGCCAAGAGCGTAAACGTGGGGGGACTGAAGCTTTCTTT. Amino acid sequence: CASSQERKRGGTEAFF.